The clone carrying this T cell receptor beta chain was counted ten times or more. Germline V gene sequence: CDR1 SGDLS, CDR2 YYNGEE. This CDR3 has 15 amino acids. V gave up 3 bases and J gave up 6 bases; unmatched junction bases: 6. TCRdb fed the 5' RACE reads into MiXCR, producing one record per CDR3 protein. The sample shows around 250,000 distinct CDR3 sequences, 6% to 7% of them seen only once. The data stem from a study of identical twins. These data were also reused for a study on T cells expressing NK-cell markers.

The rearrangement uses TRBV9 and TRBJ2-1; TRBD2 matches at 10 bases. This clonotype originated in a woman in her late teens or twenties in good health. Sequencing was performed on CD8+ T cells sorted from blood. The CDR3, as DNA: TGTGCCAGCAGCGCCCTAGCGGGAGCAGGCAATGAGCAGTTCTTC. As protein: CASSALAGAGNEQFF.